Following are 18 T cell receptor beta chains from one sample sequenced in a study of shared T cell receptors in the human thymus. Sequenced by immunoSEQ multiplex PCR; TCRdb stores in-frame clones only, minus some. The sample consists of more than 550,000 clones, 75% to 90% of them appearing once. The sample was also reused in another study, on human thymus T cells.

The sequenced sample consisted of thymocytes. The source of these receptors is a girl in the first two years of life with a congenital heart defect.

V is TRBV12-5 and J is TRBJ1-5; 7 nucleotides align to TRBD1. In germline, CDR1 is LGHNT, CDR2 FRNRAP. The J segment lost 2 bases and the V segment lost 1 base, leaving 14 bases of the junction unmatched. The CDR3 is 19 amino acids. CDR3 DNA sequence: TGTGCTAGTGGTTTGGACACCCGACGGACAGGCCCGGGCAATCAGCCCCAGCATTTT. Protein: CASGLDTRRTGPGNQPQHF. Looking up the rest from reference TRBV12-5 and TRBJ1-5 gives the full variable domain: DARVTQTPRHKVTEMGQEVTMRCQPILGHNTVFWYRQTMMQGLELLAYFRNRAPLDDSGMPKDRFSAEMPDATLATLKIQPSEPRDSAVYFCASGLDTRRTGPGNQPQHFGDGTRLSIL.

This clone was picked up one time. The chain has TRBV6-1 and TRBJ2-7; D unclear. CDR3 length: 11 amino acids. Trimming took 7 bases from V and 7 from J, leaving 11 bases between them. Germline-derived CDR1 and CDR2 are MNHNS and SASEGT. The DNA for the CDR3 is TGTGCCAGCACGGCCCCGAGGGAGCAGTACTTC. This gives the protein CASTAPREQYF.

The chain couples TRBV28 to TRBJ1-4, with D perhaps TRBD1 (5 bases). The CDR3 covers 14 residues. The V gene's germline CDR1 is MDHEN and CDR2 SYDVKM. Trimming took 3 bases from V and 15 from J, leaving 20 bases between them. The CDR3 DNA is TGTGCCAGCAGTTTGGGTCGGGGGGTTAGACGAATGTTTTTT. It translates to CASSLGRGVRRMFF. Together with reference TRBV28 and TRBJ1-4, the CDR3 gives the full variable domain: DVKVTQSSRYLVKRTGEKVFLECVQDMDHENMFWYRQDPGLGLRLIYFSYDVKMKEKGDIPEGYSVSREKKERFSLILESASTNQTSMYLCASSLGRGVRRMFFGSGTQLSVL.

The chain recombines TRBV27 with TRBJ1-5, with 12 nucleotides matching TRBD1. Germline CDR1 reads MNHEY; CDR2 reads SMNVEV (reference sequence). The CDR3 has 15 residues. Trimming took 8 bases from V and 3 from J; bases not matched to a gene: 5. CDR3 region: CASWDRGRDNQPQHF. For the CDR3, the DNA is TGTGCCAGCTGGGACAGGGGGCGTGACAATCAGCCCCAGCATTTT.

This chain links TRBV30 with TRBJ2-3; 12 bases match TRBD1. CDR1 is GTSNPN and CDR2 is SVGIG in the germline V gene (reference sequence). This CDR3 spans 21 amino acids. Trimming at V came to 3 bases and at J to 1 base, leaving 20 bases not matched to a gene. This chain's CDR3 is CAWRPLLRDRGRPEGTDTQYF. CDR3 sequence (DNA): TGTGCCTGGAGGCCACTTCTCCGGGACAGGGGGCGACCAGAGGGCACAGATACGCAGTATTTT.

The chain carries TRBV27 and TRBJ2-3; no clear D gene. This CDR3 has 14 amino acids. V lost 5 bases, J lost 4 bases, and 13 bases lay in between. Germline CDR1 MNHEY, CDR2 SMNVEV (reference sequence). The DNA for the CDR3 is TGTGCCAGCAGTCCGACACCTCCCCCAGATACGCAGTATTTT. Its protein is CASSPTPPPDTQYF.

The sample holds a few counts of this clone. The chain employs TRBV5-4 and TRBJ1-1, with 9 positions matching TRBD1. The CDR3 contains 18 residues. The junction had 10 bases not matched to a gene; V was cut back by 0 bases and J by 1 base. CDR1 SGHNT and CDR2 YYREEE come from the germline V gene (reference sequence). CDR3 sequence reads: CASSLGTGVGMANTEAFF. CDR3 nucleotide sequence: TGTGCCAGCAGCTTGGGGACAGGGGTCGGGATGGCGAACACTGAAGCTTTCTTT. Complete variable domain (other parts from reference TRBV5-4 and TRBJ1-1): ETGVTQSPTHLIKTRGQQVTLRCSSQSGHNTVSWYQQALGQGPQFIFQYYREEENGRGNFPPRFSGLQFPNYSSELNVNALELDDSALYLCASSLGTGVGMANTEAFFGQGTRLTVV.

The J gene is TRBJ2-7, the V gene TRBV19; 13 nucleotides align to TRBD2. The V gene end was trimmed by 3 bases and the J gene end by 3 bases; junction bases not matched to a gene: 5. Germline-derived CDR1 and CDR2 are LNHDA and SQIVND (reference sequence). This CDR3 region has 16 residues. In DNA, the CDR3 is TGTGCCAGTAGTATGAGACTAGCGGGGGGTTACTACGAGCAGTACTTC. It yields the protein CASSMRLAGGYYEQYF. Looking up the rest from reference TRBV19 and TRBJ2-7 gives the full variable domain: DGGITQSPKYLFRKEGQNVTLSCEQNLNHDAMYWYRQDPGQGLRLIYYSQIVNDFQKGDIAEGYSVSREKKESFPLTVTSAQKNPTAFYLCASSMRLAGGYYEQYFGPGTRLTVT.

CDR3 sequence (DNA): TGTGCCAGCAGTGAAAACCTGACCAGGTCTGGAAACACCATATATTTT. It is translated as CASSENLTRSGNTIYF. The V call is TRBV2, the J call TRBJ1-3; D uncertain. From germline, CDR1 is SNHLY and CDR2 FYNNEI. The CDR3 spans 16 residues. Deletions cut 2 bases from V and 1 base from J, with 12 bases between.

DNA for the CDR3: TGTGCCAGCAGCTCATGGACTCCTTCCCGGACCGAGCAGTACTTC. Its translation is CASSSWTPSRTEQYF. V usage is TRBV5-5 and J usage is TRBJ2-7, with D possibly TRBD2 on 5 matching bases. Trimming shortened V by 3 bases and J by 6 bases, and 19 bases separated the two germline ends. The CDR3 is 15 residues long. CDR1 and CDR2 from the germline V gene are SGHKS and YYEKEE (reference sequence).

This clone occurred a few times. A read error may account for a junction end that differs from germline. The chain couples TRBV18 to TRBJ2-7; TRBD1 might be the D (5 bases). From germline, CDR1 is KGHSH and CDR2 LQKENI. The CDR3 runs to 13 residues. The CDR3 DNA reads as TGTGCCAGCTCACCAGAGGCGCCGAGACAGCTACTGTTC. Amino acids: CASSPEAPRQLLF.

CDR3 in amino acids: CATKEQGGPPRSNTGELFF. DNA of the CDR3: TGTGCCACCAAAGAACAGGGGGGGCCCCCGCGTTCGAACACCGGGGAGCTGTTTTTT. V is TRBV19 and J is TRBJ2-2, with D possibly matching TRBD1 (8 bases). Per the germline V gene, CDR1 is LNHDA and CDR2 is SQIVND (reference sequence). The CDR3 runs to 19 residues. V was trimmed by 10 bases and J by 0 bases, leaving 27 bases between them.

The DNA of the CDR3 is TGTGCCAGCAGCCTCCATGGGCGGGGGAGAGAAGAGACCCAGTACTTC. This translates into CASSLHGRGREETQYF. The gene calls are TRBV7-9 and TRBJ2-5, with 7 bases aligning to TRBD2. Germline V gene data show CDR1 as SEHNR and CDR2 as FQNEAQ (reference sequence). The CDR3 has 16 residues. V was clipped by 5 bases and J by 3 bases; unmatched bases: 12.

Points on this clone: An end of the junction differs from the germline gene, which may be a read error. In the same sample, other DNA sequences code for this CDR3. This chain connects TRBV5-1 to TRBJ1-6, with D perhaps TRBD1 (5 bases). The CDR3 extends over 16 amino acids. CDR1 and CDR2 (germline): SGHRS, YFSETQ. The CDR3 sequence is CASSLGVTVGNSPLHF. CDR3 DNA: TGCGCCAGCAGCCTGGGAGTGACAGTGGGGAATTCCCCCCTCCACTTT.

The chain links TRBV7-2 to TRBJ2-5; possibly TRBD2 for D (5 bases). V was shortened by 4 bases and J by 2 bases, with 14 bases between the two germline ends. The CDR3 has 15 amino acids. Germline V lookup: CDR1 SGHTA, CDR2 FQGNSA. The CDR3 DNA reads TGTGCCAGCAGCTCATCAGCGGTAACGCAAGAGACCCAGTACTTC. Its translation is CASSSSAVTQETQYF.

This chain joins TRBV4-1 and TRBJ1-5, with D possibly TRBD1 on 6 matching bases. CDR1 and CDR2 (germline): MGHRA, YSYEKL. V was shortened by 0 bases and J by 6 bases, with 15 bases between the two germline ends. The CDR3 sequence is 16 residues long. The CDR3 here is CASSQESKTGAQPQHF. CDR3 in DNA: TGCGCCAGCAGCCAAGAGTCGAAGACAGGAGCTCAGCCCCAGCATTTT.

V and J are TRBV5-1 and TRBJ2-3; 7 nucleotides agree with TRBD2. J lost 2 bases, V lost 2 bases, and 8 bases had no gene match. This CDR3 has 16 residues. Germline lookup yields CDR1 SGHRS and CDR2 YFSETQ. The CDR3 DNA sequence: TGCGCCAGCAGCTTTGGGGGGGTCCGGCCCACAGATACGCAGTATTTT. The encoded protein is CASSFGGVRPTDTQYF.

This chain connects TRBV2 to TRBJ2-2; perhaps TRBD1 as D (5 bases). The CDR3 is 12 residues long. CDR1 is SNHLY, CDR2 FYNNEI, per germline. For the CDR3, the DNA is TGTGCTGGACACACGAACACCGGGGAGCTGTTTTTT. Its translation: CAGHTNTGELFF.